Listed below are T cell receptor beta chains from one sample, sequenced in a study of naive and memory T cell subsets. TCRdb re-called the UMI-ligation and nested PCR reads with MiXCR, one entry per CDR3 protein. The sample lists roughly 4,600 distinct CDR3 sequences; approximately 5.2% were seen once. Material: effector memory CD8+ T cells from blood. Every receptor here comes from a human donor in good health. The CDR3 runs from the conserved cysteine through the conserved F or W. D genes are given only for firm matches. The size field is filled for only some rows; it gives once, few, many or a size class.

J	V	D	size	DNA	CDR3
TRBJ2-7	TRBV27	TRBD2	many	TGTGCCAGCAGTCAGATGTCTAGCGGTGAGCAGTACTTC	CASSQMSSGEQYF
TRBJ2-5	TRBV4-3	-	many	TGCGCCAGCAGCCAAGATTGGGGCGGCCAAGAGACCCAGTACTTC	CASSQDWGGQETQYF
TRBJ2-3	TRBV28	TRBD1	medium-sized	TGTGCCAGCAGTTTGAGGGACAGGACAGATACGCAGTATTTT	CASSLRDRTDTQYF
TRBJ2-7	TRBV20-1	-	many	TGCAGTGCTAGAGATCCTGAAGTGTCGGTTAATTACGAGCAGTACTTC	CSARDPEVSVNYEQYF
TRBJ2-3	TRBV6-2/TRBV6-3	TRBD2	many	TGTGCCAGCAGTTACACTAGCGGGAGCACAGATACGCAGTATTTT	CASSYTSGSTDTQYF
TRBJ2-3	TRBV9	-	many	TGTGCCAGCAGCCTAGGCGGACTCGGCACAGATACGCAGTATTTT	CASSLGGLGTDTQYF
TRBJ2-1	TRBV6-5	-	many	TGTGCCAGCAGTCGACTAGGGAATGAGCAGTTCTTC	CASSRLGNEQFF
TRBJ1-2	TRBV12-3/TRBV12-4	-	many	TGTGCCAGCAGTTTGGGTGGCAGCCTTTCTTATGGCTACACCTTC	CASSLGGSLSYGYTF
TRBJ2-1	TRBV20-1	TRBD1	many	TGCAGTGCTAGAAAATCCGGGACAGAATACGGTGAGCAGTTCTTC	CSARKSGTEYGEQFF
TRBJ1-2	TRBV29-1	-	many	TGCAGCGTTGTGGGGGCTCGAGGAGAGAATACCTATGGCTACACCTTC	CSVVGARGENTYGYTF
TRBJ2-5	TRBV28	-	-	TGTGCCAGCAGTTATGTCGGGTGGGAGACCCAGTACTTC	CASSYVGWETQYF
TRBJ2-7	TRBV28	-	many	TGTGCCAGCGGGCTAGGGGGATCCTACGAGCAGTACTTC	CASGLGGSYEQYF
TRBJ2-7	TRBV7-9	TRBD1	-	TGTGCCAGCAGCTTAGACAGGGGGCTGAGCGAGCAGTACTTC	CASSLDRGLSEQYF
TRBJ2-5	TRBV27	TRBD1	many	TGTGCCAGCAGACAGGGGGCCGTTCACGAGACCCAGTACTTC	CASRQGAVHETQYF
TRBJ1-1	TRBV20-1	-	many	TGCAGTGCTAGGCCCCGGGACACTGAAGCTTTCTTT	CSARPRDTEAFF
TRBJ2-1	TRBV20-1	-	many	TGCAGTGCCCCTGCGCCGGAGACCTCCTACAATGAGCAGTTCTTC	CSAPAPETSYNEQFF
TRBJ2-5	TRBV19	-	-	TGTGCCAGTAGTTATGGGCTTAGGGCGGGATCAGAGACCCAGTACTTC	CASSYGLRAGSETQYF
TRBJ2-3	TRBV6-5	-	medium-sized	TGTGCCAGCAGACGGGGTTTTAGCACAGATACGCAGTATTTT	CASRRGFSTDTQYF
TRBJ2-1	TRBV6-2/TRBV6-3	-	many	TGTGCCAGCAGTGCCTTGAGGAGGGAGGCGGGTGAGCAGTTCTTC	CASSALRREAGEQFF
TRBJ1-5	TRBV24-1	TRBD1	many	TGTGCCACCAGTGACCCGACAGGGGCTCAGCCCCAGCATTTT	CATSDPTGAQPQHF
TRBJ1-2	TRBV27	TRBD1	few	TGTGCCAGCAGTTTGACAGGGGGCGCCAGTGGCTACACCTTC	CASSLTGGASGYTF
TRBJ2-1	TRBV28	-	many	TGTGCCAGCAGTTTCTTACAGGGTAGGGATGAGCAGTTCTTC	CASSFLQGRDEQFF
TRBJ2-1	TRBV13	-	many	TGTGCCAGCGGAAAGCTGGCGGCCACCGTCGGCTACAATGAGCAGTTCTTC	CASGKLAATVGYNEQFF
TRBJ2-1	TRBV29-1	-	many	TGCAGCGTCGAGAGGACAGAACCAAATGAGCAGTTCTTC	CSVERTEPNEQFF
TRBJ2-2	TRBV2	-	few	TGTGCCAGCAGTGATTTATACGGGAACACCGGGGAGCTGTTTTTT	CASSDLYGNTGELFF
TRBJ2-3	TRBV6-2/TRBV6-3	TRBD2	many	TGTGCCAGCAGTTACTCCGCGGGAGGGGGCACAGATACGCAGTATTTT	CASSYSAGGGTDTQYF
TRBJ2-3	TRBV3-1	-	many	TGTGCCAGCAGCCAAGTTCCGGGAGAGGGCACAGATACGCAGTATTTT	CASSQVPGEGTDTQYF
TRBJ2-2	TRBV7-6	-	medium-sized	TGTGCCAGCAGCTTATCAGCGGCCGGGGAGCTGTTTTTT	CASSLSAAGELFF
TRBJ1-5	TRBV6-1	-	many	TGTGCCAGCGTTTGGACAGCTGATAGCAATCAGCCCCAGCATTTT	CASVWTADSNQPQHF
TRBJ2-7	TRBV6-1	-	few	TGTGCCAGCAGTCCTGACAGTATCTACGAGCAGTACTTC	CASSPDSIYEQYF
TRBJ2-1	TRBV28	TRBD2	many	TGTGCCAGCAGTTCGGGACTAGCGATTAATGAGCAGTTCTTC	CASSSGLAINEQFF
TRBJ2-5	TRBV20-1	-	few	TGCAGTGCTGTACCACCCTTCTTGCGCCCCGAGGGGAGGACCCAAGAGACCCAGTACTTC	CSAVPPFLRPEGRTQETQYF
TRBJ2-1	TRBV6-4	-	-	TGTGCCAGCAGTGACTCTAGCGGAGACTACAATGAGCAGTTCTTC	CASSDSSGDYNEQFF
TRBJ2-1	TRBV28	-	many	TGTGCCAGCAGTTTGGGAGGACAGATCGATGAGCAGTTCTTC	CASSLGGQIDEQFF
TRBJ2-1	TRBV6-4	TRBD2	few	TGTGCCAGCAGTGACTCGACTAGCGGGAGCATGGTCTTC	CASSDSTSGSMVF
TRBJ2-7	TRBV19	-	-	TGTGCCAGTAGTATAAGGGCGTACTACGAGCAGTACTTC	CASSIRAYYEQYF
TRBJ1-5	TRBV19	TRBD1	large	TGTGCCAGTAGTATATCCGACAGGGGGGGTCAGCCCCAGCATTTT	CASSISDRGGQPQHF
TRBJ1-2	TRBV5-4	-	-	TGTGCCAGCACCGAGGGGAACGTTAACTATGGCTACACCTTC	CASTEGNVNYGYTF
TRBJ2-1	TRBV10-3	-	large	TGTGCCATCAGTGAGTCGTCTGGTTACAATGAGCAGTTCTTC	CAISESSGYNEQFF
TRBJ1-1	TRBV25-1	TRBD1	many	TGTGCCAGCCGCCCGGGGACAGGGGATTTGAACACTGAAGCTTTCTTT	CASRPGTGDLNTEAFF
TRBJ1-6	TRBV28	TRBD1	medium-sized	TGTGCCAGCAGGGCCCCCCACACAGGGGACGCCCTCCACTTT	CASRAPHTGDALHF
TRBJ2-7	TRBV6-1	TRBD1	-	TGTGCCAGCGGACAGGGTCTTTACTACGAGCAGTACTTC	CASGQGLYYEQYF
TRBJ2-4	TRBV25-1	TRBD1	many	TGTGCCAGCAGTGATTTGGAAGGGGGCCAGTACTTC	CASSDLEGGQYF
TRBJ1-5	TRBV9	-	many	TGTGCCAGCAGCGTAGGCAGAAACAATCAGCCCCAGCATTTT	CASSVGRNNQPQHF
TRBJ2-7	TRBV7-8	-	medium-sized	TGTGCCAGCAGCTTAGCTCAGGGCCCCTCTTACGAGCAGTACTTC	CASSLAQGPSYEQYF
TRBJ2-7	TRBV20-1	-	many	TGCAGTGCTAGAGATGCTTACGAGCAGTACTTC	CSARDAYEQYF